This TCR beta chain was identified in a study of blood T cell repertoires in COVID-19. Study context: Acute and convalescent COVID-19 samples came from the United States, Italy and Spain.

TCRdb's copy holds only in-frame clones and misses some; the assay was immunoSEQ multiplex PCR. This sample yields about 64,000 clones, of which more than 75% are seen a single time; roughly a tenth belongs to the top ten. Recruits, aged about 18 to 100 years, lived in 24 US areas. Two negative PCRs, clearance, or symptom resolution were required of recovered Cohort 3 donors. The V gene's germline CDR1 is SEHNR and CDR2 FQNEAQ (reference sequence). The V segment lost 1 base and the J segment 8 bases; nucleotides outside the gene matches: 6. This CDR3 contains 15 residues. The source is a woman in her 40s who had recovered from COVID-19. The chain links TRBV7-9 to TRBJ1-4, with 8 bases that match TRBD1. The sequenced material came from PBMCs or T cells enriched from blood (not recorded which). CDR3 nucleotides: TGTGCCAGCAGCTTAGACAGGGGGGTTCCGGAAAAACTGTTTTTT. It is translated as CASSLDRGVPEKLFF.